This TCR beta chain was sequenced in a study of cytomegalovirus exposure and HLA in healthy donors. Study-level background: Among the 398 genotyped donors, 70% to 90% were placed in the Caucasian-associated ancestry cluster.

A multiplex PCR was run with 60 Vbeta primers and 13 Jbeta primers. Libraries were prepared by immunoSEQ multiplex PCR; TCRdb keeps only in-frame clonotypes and omits some of them. The sample shows approximately 60,000 clones, 83% of them seen only once. CDR3 length equals 13 residues. CDR1 and CDR2 (germline): SGHRS, YFSETQ. The V end lost 3 bases, the J end lost 9 bases, and 10 bases lay between the germline ends. As for this clone: No antigen is known for it.

Overall study results and limits: TCR beta sequences reportedly predicted most subjects' HLA-A and HLA-B alleles accurately.

V gene TRBV5-1 combines with J gene TRBJ1-6, with D hard to call. The specimen sequenced was PBMCs. The source is a man younger than 45 in good health and CMV-seronegative. As DNA, the CDR3 is TGCGCCAGCAGCTCCCGCGCCGGTTCACCCCTCCACTTT. This sequence encodes CASSSRAGSPLHF.